This T cell receptor beta chain was recovered during a study of shared clonotypes between healthy human individuals. Study-wide context: Each donor's CD4 naive and CD4 memory cells filled three plates apiece, CD8 naive two, and CD8 memory one. Study outcomes and limitations: The small donor group covered limited genetic and exposure diversity.

The CDR3 runs to 16 residues. Trimming cost V 5 bases and J 2 bases, with 16 bases left between them. From germline, CDR1 is SGHTA and CDR2 FQGNSA. Naive CD8 isolation took CD45RO-negative cells positively selected for CCR7 and excluded terminally differentiated effector memory CD45RA+ cells. Worth noting for this clone: Its antigen is unknown.

Per the original methods: Filtering differed, since immunoSEQ gave only junction sequences and no quality scores. Only in-frame clones appear in the TCRdb table, and some are missing; sequencing was by immunoSEQ multiplex PCR. V and J calls and clone size are as listed in that table; D and trimming were resolved from the DNA. The profile shows over 750,000 clones, about 96% of them singletons. This sequence originates from a man aged 25-40 years in good health. The material sequenced was naive CD8+ T cells sorted from blood. The chain joins TRBV7-2 to TRBJ2-1, with D perhaps TRBD1 (5 bases). The CDR3 DNA is TGTGCCAGCAGCCCCACCCCAGGGTTTCCCTACAATGAGCAGTTCTTC. Its protein is CASSPTPGFPYNEQFF.